The T cell receptor beta chain under discussion was sequenced for a study of CD4+ T cells in melanoma. Study conclusions and caveats: A reported correlation linked neoantigen-specific CD4+ T cells to CD8+, macrophage and B cell function. Neoantigen-specific CD4+ T cells in melanoma reportedly had diverse differentiation states.

TCRdb's table, derived via immunoSEQ multiplex PCR, lists solely in-frame clones and lacks some. This sample has some 10,000 clones; 55% to 75% occur once, and the top ten carry 11% to 15%. The germline CDR1 and CDR2 sequences are SNHLY and FYNNEI. Germline trimming cut 7 bases from V and 9 bases from J; bases unmatched to any gene: 11. This CDR3 contains 13 residues. Points on this clone: Its matching antigen is unknown.

The J gene is TRBJ2-5, the V gene TRBV2; 7 bases match TRBD1. This receptor was obtained from a human donor with melanoma. Sequenced material: cells from a culture (not recorded whether cultured in vitro). The CDR3 loop reads CASTWDSRGSQYF. CDR3 nucleotide sequence: TGTGCCAGCACCTGGGACAGTAGGGGTTCCCAGTACTTC.